The sequence of this T cell receptor (beta chain) was determined in a study of shared clonotypes between healthy human individuals. General study results and limits: For sorted subsets, rarefaction showed incomplete sequencing despite large depth.

On this clone: Its antigen is still unknown.

Germline assignment: CDR1 SGHDT and CDR2 YYEEEE. V was pared by 0 bases and J by 10 bases, with 14 bases between. The CDR3 length is 14 residues. Profiling relied on immunoSEQ multiplex PCR, and the TCRdb table lists in-frame clones only, not all of them. The sample shows roughly 2,500,000 clones, more than 85% of them seen only once. The TCR originated in a young man in good health. Some clones in this sample may be carry-over from other donors' samples. V gene TRBV5-6 combines with J gene TRBJ2-1; D assignment may be TRBD1 or TRBD2 (5 bases each). The material sequenced was naive CD4+ T cells from PBMCs. Noted subset: CD45RA+ positively selected. CDR3 DNA sequence: TGTGCCAGCAGCTTGGCTGGCGGCAGGGAGGAGCAGTTCTTC. Its protein is CASSLAGGREEQFF. Full variable domain (outside the CDR3, taken from reference TRBV5-6 and TRBJ2-1): DAGVTQSPTHLIKTRGQQVTLRCSPKSGHDTVSWYQQALGQGPQFIFQYYEEEERQRGNFPDRFSGHQFPNYSSELNVNALLLGDSALYLCASSLAGGREEQFFGPGTRLTVL.